The clone carrying this TCR beta chain is a singleton in its sample. Some clones are missing from TCRdb's copy, which holds only in-frame ones; the method was immunoSEQ multiplex PCR. Of tens of thousands of clones detected, 82% appear once; the ten largest clones hold roughly 13%. The sample is drawn from a study of blood T cell repertoires in COVID-19. Material: peripheral blood. The receptor comes from a woman aged 80 or older with acute or convalescent COVID-19.

This CDR3 is CASSIRLGNTGELFF. The CDR3 DNA reads TGTGCCAGTAGTATTAGACTAGGGAACACCGGGGAGCTGTTTTTT. The V call is TRBV19, the J call TRBJ2-2; weak D call: TRBD2 (6 bases). This CDR3 has 15 amino acids. Germline values: CDR1 LNHDA, CDR2 SQIVND (reference sequence). Trimming took 3 bases from V and 1 from J, leaving 9 bases between them.